This T cell receptor (beta chain) was identified in a study of blood T cell repertoires in COVID-19. For the study at large: Samples came from the United States, Italy and Spain, spanning acute and convalescent COVID-19. PBMCs, B-cell-depleted T cells, or T cells provided the cDNA or gDNA that made up the material.

CDR1 is KGHSH, CDR2 LQKENI, per germline. V was cut by 2 bases and J by 0 bases, with 5 bases left in between. The CDR3 is 13 residues long. Original methodology: Researchers report that nucleated cell counts were estimated from reference gene primer amplification. Profiling relied on immunoSEQ multiplex PCR, and the TCRdb table lists in-frame clones only, not all of them. That table supplies the V and J calls and clone size; D and trimming were determined from the DNA. The sample lists 95,000 or so clones; approximately 85% were seen once. Sequencing was performed on peripheral blood. The receptor was derived from a woman of 80 years or more with active or convalescent COVID-19. The chain joins TRBV18 to TRBJ2-7, with D possibly matching TRBD1 (5 bases). The CDR3 DNA sequence: TGTGCCAGCTCACCAGGGGCCTCCTACGAGCAGTACTTC. Encoded protein: CASSPGASYEQYF.